This T cell receptor (beta chain) is from a study of response to subunit inactivated influenza vaccine. A single record per CDR3 protein comes from TCRdb applying MiXCR to the RT-PCR reads. The sample consists of roughly 570,000 distinct CDR3 sequences, approximately 12% of them appearing once. Regarding this clonotype: Its matching antigen is unknown.

Study-level points and caveats: Seasonal influenza vaccination, on each occasion, was suggested by the authors to recruit few new T cells.

This receptor was obtained from a man between 45 and 60 years old who received an inactivated influenza vaccine. The sample consisted of PBMCs from blood, taken 45 days after vaccination.

CDR3 residues: CASRRDPLLTNTEAFF. The CDR3 DNA reads as TGTGCCAGCAGGCGGGACCCACTCCTCACGAACACTGAAGCTTTCTTT. This chain joins TRBV6-4 and TRBJ1-1, with D possibly matching TRBD1 (5 bases). Germline loops: CDR1 MRHNA, CDR2 SNTAGT. Trimming shortened V by 6 bases and J by 1 base, and 18 bases separated the two germline ends. CDR3 length: 16 residues.